This entry concerns a single TCR beta chain. These data come from a study of CXCR3-negative and CXCR3-positive naive CD8 T cells. Each CD8+ T cell subset was flow-sorted in triplicate. Every sort contained 250,000 to 300,000 cells. With UMI labels, 5' RACE was used to prepare the TRB cDNA libraries. TCRdb reprocessed the 5' RACE reads and reports one entry per CDR3 protein, with no DNA. Here the sample table reports tens of thousands of distinct CDR3 sequences. The CDR3 extends over 17 amino acids. The germline V gene has CDR1 LGHDT and CDR2 YNNKEL (reference sequence). Sequences were obtained from memory CD8+ T cells from blood. The sequence derives from a human donor in good health. Some clones in this sample may be carry-over from other donors' samples. This chain uses TRBV3-1 with TRBJ2-5; TCRdb indicates TRBD1, and absent DNA this call remains unverified. CDR3: CASSQDDGGRIQETQYF.